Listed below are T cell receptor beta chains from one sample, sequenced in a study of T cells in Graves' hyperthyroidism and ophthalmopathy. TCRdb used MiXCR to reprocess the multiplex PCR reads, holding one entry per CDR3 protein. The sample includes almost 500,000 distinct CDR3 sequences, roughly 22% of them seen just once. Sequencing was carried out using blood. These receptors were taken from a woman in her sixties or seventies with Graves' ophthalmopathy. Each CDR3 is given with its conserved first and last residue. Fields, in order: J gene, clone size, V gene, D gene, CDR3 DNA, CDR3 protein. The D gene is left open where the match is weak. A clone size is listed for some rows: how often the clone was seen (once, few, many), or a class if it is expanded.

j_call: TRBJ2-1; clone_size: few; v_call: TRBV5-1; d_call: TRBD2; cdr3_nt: TGCGCCAGTAAAGCGGGAGTCGTCGCCAATGAGCAGTTCTTC; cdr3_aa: CASKAGVVANEQFF
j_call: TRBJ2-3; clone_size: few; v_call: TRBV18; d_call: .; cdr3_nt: TGTGCCAGCTCAGGGGACGTCACAGATACGCAGTATTTT; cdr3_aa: CASSGDVTDTQYF
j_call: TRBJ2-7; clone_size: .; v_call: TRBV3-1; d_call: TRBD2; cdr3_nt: TGTGCCAGCAGCCAAGAGCGGCTAGCGGGGGGCTACGAGCAGTACTTC; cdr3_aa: CASSQERLAGGYEQYF
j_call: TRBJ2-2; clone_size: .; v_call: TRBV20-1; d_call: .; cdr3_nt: TGCAGTGCTCCTCAGGGGGGGGGGAGCACCGGGGAGCTGTTTTTT; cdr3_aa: CSAPQGGGSTGELFF
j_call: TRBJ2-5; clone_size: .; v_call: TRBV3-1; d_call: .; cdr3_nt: TGTGCCAGCAGCCAAGATCCGGGGTATGAGACCCAGTACTTC; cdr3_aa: CASSQDPGYETQYF
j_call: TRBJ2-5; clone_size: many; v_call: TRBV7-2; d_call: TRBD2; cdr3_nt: TGTGCCAGCAGCTTAGAGAGCGGGAGGGGGGAGACCCAGTACTTC; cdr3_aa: CASSLESGRGETQYF
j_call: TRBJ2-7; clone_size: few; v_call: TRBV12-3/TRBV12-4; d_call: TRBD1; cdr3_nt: TGTGCCAGCAGTTTTAGAGGGACAGGATCTTCCGAGCAGTACTTC; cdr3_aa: CASSFRGTGSSEQYF
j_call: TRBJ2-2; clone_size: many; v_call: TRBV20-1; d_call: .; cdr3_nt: TGCAGTGCTAGTTCGGGTCTACTGGGGGCCGGGGAGCTGTTTTTT; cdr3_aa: CSASSGLLGAGELFF
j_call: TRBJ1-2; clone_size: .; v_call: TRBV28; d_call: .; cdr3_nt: TGTGCCAGCAGTCCTTACACCCAAGGGTACTATGGCTACACCTTC; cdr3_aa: CASSPYTQGYYGYTF
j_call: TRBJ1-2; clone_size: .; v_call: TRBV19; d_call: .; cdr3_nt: TGTGCCAGTAGTATCGGGCAGGGGTTAAACTATGGCTACACCTTC; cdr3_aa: CASSIGQGLNYGYTF
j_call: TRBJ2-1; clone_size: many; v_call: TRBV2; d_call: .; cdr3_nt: TGTGCCAGCATCAGGGACAAGGGTCGTCATGAGCAGTTCTTC; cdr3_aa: CASIRDKGRHEQFF
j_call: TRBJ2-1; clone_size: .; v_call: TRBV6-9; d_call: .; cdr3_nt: TGTGCCAGCAGTTACTTGTTACGAGGAGTTGGGGGGCAGACGGAAGCTCGAGACAATGAGCAGTTCTTC; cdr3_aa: CASSYLLRGVGGQTEARDNEQFF
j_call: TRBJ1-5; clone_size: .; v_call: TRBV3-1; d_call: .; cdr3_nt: TGTGCCAGCAGCCCCGCCGGGGGGGGGCAGCCCCAGCATTTT; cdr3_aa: CASSPAGGGQPQHF
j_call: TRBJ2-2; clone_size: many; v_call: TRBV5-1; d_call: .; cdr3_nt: TGCGCCAGCAGCTTGGGGGATTTCACCGGGGAGCTGTTTTTT; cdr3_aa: CASSLGDFTGELFF
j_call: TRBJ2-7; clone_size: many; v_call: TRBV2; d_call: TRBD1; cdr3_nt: TGTGCCAGCATGAAAAACAGGGGAGAGGTATACGAGCAGTACTTC; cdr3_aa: CASMKNRGEVYEQYF
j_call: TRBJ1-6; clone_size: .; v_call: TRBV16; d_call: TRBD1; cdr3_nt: TGTGCCAGCAGCCAATTTACCCCCCGACAGGGCGAGCTTAGTCCCCTCCACTTT; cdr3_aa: CASSQFTPRQGELSPLHF
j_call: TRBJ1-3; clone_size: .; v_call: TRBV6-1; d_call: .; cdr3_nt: TGTGCCAGCAGTGCGGGGTCAGACCGAAACACCATATATTTT; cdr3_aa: CASSAGSDRNTIYF
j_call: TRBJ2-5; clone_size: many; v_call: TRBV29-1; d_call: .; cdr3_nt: TGCAGCGTTGTCGGGGGGCATCAAGAGACCCAGTACTTC; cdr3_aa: CSVVGGHQETQYF
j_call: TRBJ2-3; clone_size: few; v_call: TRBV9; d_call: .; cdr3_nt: TGTGCCAGCAGCGTAGGGACTACCCATACGCAGTATTTT; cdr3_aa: CASSVGTTHTQYF
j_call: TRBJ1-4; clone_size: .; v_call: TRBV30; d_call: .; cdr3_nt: TGTGCCTGGCAAGACGGACAGAGTAATGAAAAACTGTTTTTT; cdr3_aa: CAWQDGQSNEKLFF
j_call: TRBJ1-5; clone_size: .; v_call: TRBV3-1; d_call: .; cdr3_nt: TGTGCCAGCAGCCAAGAGGGCAGGGTCAATCAGCCCCAGCATTTT; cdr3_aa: CASSQEGRVNQPQHF
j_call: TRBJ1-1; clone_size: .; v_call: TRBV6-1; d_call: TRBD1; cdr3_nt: TGTGCCAGCAGTGTGACAGGGGATGACACTGAAGCTTTCTTT; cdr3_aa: CASSVTGDDTEAFF
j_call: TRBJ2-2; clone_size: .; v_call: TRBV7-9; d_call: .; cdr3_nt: TGTGCCAGCAGCTTAGTTGGAGGGGGCGCCGGGGAGCTGTTTTTT; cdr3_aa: CASSLVGGGAGELFF
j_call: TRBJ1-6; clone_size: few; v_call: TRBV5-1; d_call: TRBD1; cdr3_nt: TGCGCCAGCAGCCTAACTACCGGGACAGTAAATTCACCCCTCCACTTT; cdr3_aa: CASSLTTGTVNSPLHF
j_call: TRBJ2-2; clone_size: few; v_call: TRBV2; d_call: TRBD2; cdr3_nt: TGTGCCAGCAGCAATCTAGCGGGAGGGGAGCTGTTTTTT; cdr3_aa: CASSNLAGGELFF
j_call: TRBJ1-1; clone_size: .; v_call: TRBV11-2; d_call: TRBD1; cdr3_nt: TGTGCCAGCAGCTTAGTGGGACAGGGGAACACTGAAGCTTTCTTT; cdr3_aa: CASSLVGQGNTEAFF
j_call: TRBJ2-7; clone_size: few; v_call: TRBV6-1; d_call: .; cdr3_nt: TGTGCCAGCACCCGAAACCTTTACGAGCAGTACTTC; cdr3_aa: CASTRNLYEQYF
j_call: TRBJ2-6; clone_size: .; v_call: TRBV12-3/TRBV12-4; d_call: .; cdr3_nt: TGTGCCAGCAGTTTCCAAGCAGTTTCTCTGGCCAACGTCCTGACTTTC; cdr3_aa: CASSFQAVSLANVLTF
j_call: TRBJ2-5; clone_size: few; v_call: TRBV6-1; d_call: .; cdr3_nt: TGTGCCAGCAGCCGGGACGTACCGTACTTC; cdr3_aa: CASSRDVPYF
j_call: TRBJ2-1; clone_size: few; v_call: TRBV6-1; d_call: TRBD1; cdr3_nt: TGTGCCAGCAAGGGACAGGGCTCCTACAATGAGCAGTTCTTC; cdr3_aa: CASKGQGSYNEQFF
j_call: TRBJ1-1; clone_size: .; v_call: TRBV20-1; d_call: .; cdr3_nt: TGCAGTCCAAAGGGACTCCCAGGAACTGAAGCTTTCTTT; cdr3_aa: CSPKGLPGTEAFF
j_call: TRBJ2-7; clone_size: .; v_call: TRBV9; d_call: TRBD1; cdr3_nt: TGTGCCAGCAGCGTCCACGGGGACAGGGACTACGAGCAGTACTTC; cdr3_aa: CASSVHGDRDYEQYF
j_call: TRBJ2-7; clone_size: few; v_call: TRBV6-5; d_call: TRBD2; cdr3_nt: TGTGCCAGCAGTTACTCGACCGGGACTAGCGGGACCTACGAGCAGTACTTC; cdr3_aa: CASSYSTGTSGTYEQYF
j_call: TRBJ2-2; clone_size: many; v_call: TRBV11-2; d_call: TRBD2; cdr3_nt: TGTGCCAGCAGCCGACGACTAGCGGGAGCAGGCGGGGAGCTGTTTTTT; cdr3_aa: CASSRRLAGAGGELFF
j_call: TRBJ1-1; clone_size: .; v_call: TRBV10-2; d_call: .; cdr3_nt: TGCGCCAGCAGTGAGAGGGTCAGACAATCCACTGAAGCTTTCTTT; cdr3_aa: CASSERVRQSTEAFF
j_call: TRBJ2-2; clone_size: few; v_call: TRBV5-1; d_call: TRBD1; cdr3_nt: TGCGCCAGCAGCTTCGGGACAGGGGGCAATACCGGGGAGCTGTTTTTT; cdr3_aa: CASSFGTGGNTGELFF
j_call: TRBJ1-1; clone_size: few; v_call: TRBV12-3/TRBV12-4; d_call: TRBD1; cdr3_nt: TGTGCCAGCACTTGGACAGGGGGCACTGAAGCTTTCTTT; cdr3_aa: CASTWTGGTEAFF
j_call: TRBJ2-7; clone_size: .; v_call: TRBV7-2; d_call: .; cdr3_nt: TGTGTCAGCAGTTTAAAAGCCAGCACCTACGAGCAGTACTTC; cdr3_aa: CVSSLKASTYEQYF
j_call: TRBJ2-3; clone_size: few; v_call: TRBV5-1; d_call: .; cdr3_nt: TGCGCCAGCAGCCCGGGACAAGCCACAGATACGCAGTATTTT; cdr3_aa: CASSPGQATDTQYF
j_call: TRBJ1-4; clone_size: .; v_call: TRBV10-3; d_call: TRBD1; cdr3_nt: TGTGCCTCACAGGGGGCGAATGAAAAACTGTTTTTT; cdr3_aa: CASQGANEKLFF
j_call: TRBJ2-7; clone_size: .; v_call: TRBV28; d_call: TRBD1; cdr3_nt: TGTGCCAGCAGTCCCGGACTAGCAACCGGGACAGGGGTCTCTCGCGAGCAGTACTTC; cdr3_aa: CASSPGLATGTGVSREQYF
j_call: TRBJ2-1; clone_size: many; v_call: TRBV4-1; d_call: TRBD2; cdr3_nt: TGCGCCAGCAGCACAACTAGCGGAAACTACAATGAGCAGTTCTTC; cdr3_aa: CASSTTSGNYNEQFF
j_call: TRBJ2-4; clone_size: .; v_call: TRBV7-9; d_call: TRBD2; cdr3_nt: TGTGCCAGCAGCTCCTCGGGTAGCGGGAGGGCCATAGCCAAAAACATTCAGTACTTC; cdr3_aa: CASSSSGSGRAIAKNIQYF
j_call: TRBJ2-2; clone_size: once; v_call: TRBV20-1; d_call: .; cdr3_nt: TGCAGTGCCAGGGGGGGACTACCCACCGGGGAGCTGTTTTTT; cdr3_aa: CSARGGLPTGELFF
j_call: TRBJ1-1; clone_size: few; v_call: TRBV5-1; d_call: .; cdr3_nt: TGCGCCAGCAGACTAAATACAGGGCAGAACACTGAAGCTTTCTTT; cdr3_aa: CASRLNTGQNTEAFF
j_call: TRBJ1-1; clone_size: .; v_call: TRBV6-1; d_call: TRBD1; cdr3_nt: TGTGCCAGCAGTACGGGACAGGCACACACTGAAGCTTTCTTT; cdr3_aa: CASSTGQAHTEAFF
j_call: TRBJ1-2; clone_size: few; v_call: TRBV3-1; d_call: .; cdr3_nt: TGTGCCAGCAGCGCATGGGGAGGATTTGGCTACACCTTC; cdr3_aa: CASSAWGGFGYTF
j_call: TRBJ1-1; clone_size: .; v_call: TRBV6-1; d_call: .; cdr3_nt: TGTGCCAGCGTTGTTCAACCGAACACTGAAGCTTTCTTT; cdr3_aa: CASVVQPNTEAFF
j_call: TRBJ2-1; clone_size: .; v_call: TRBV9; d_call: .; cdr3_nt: TGTGCCAGCAGCGTAGGGGCCACTAGATCCTACAATGAGCAGTTCTTC; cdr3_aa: CASSVGATRSYNEQFF
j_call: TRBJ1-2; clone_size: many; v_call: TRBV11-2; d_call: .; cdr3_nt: TGTGCCAGCAGCTTAGTAAGGGACTATGGCTACACCTTC; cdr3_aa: CASSLVRDYGYTF
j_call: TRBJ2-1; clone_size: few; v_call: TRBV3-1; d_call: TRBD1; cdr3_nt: TGTGCCAGCAGCCAGTCGACAGGGGTTCGGAATGAGCAGTTCTTC; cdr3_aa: CASSQSTGVRNEQFF
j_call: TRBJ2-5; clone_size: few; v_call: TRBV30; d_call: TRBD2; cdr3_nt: TGTGCCTGGAGTGTACGAGCACTAGCGGGAGAAGAGACCCAGTACTTC; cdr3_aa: CAWSVRALAGEETQYF
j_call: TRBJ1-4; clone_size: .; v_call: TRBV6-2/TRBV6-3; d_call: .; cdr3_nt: TGTGCCAGCAGTTCCGAGGGCAGGACTCATGAAAAACTGTTTTTT; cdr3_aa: CASSSEGRTHEKLFF